This T cell receptor (beta chain) was recorded in a study of OX40 agonist ivuxolimab in advanced cancers. As for the study in general: Cohort: about 80% men, mean age 60, aged about 20 to 79. Prior anti-PD-1, anti-PD-L1 or anti-CTLA-4 therapy was allowed; 35% to 40% had some. Study results and limitations: At doses 0.1 to 3.0 mg/kg, CD4+ and CD8+ clones expanded. There were, on average, more expanded clones in CD8+ T cells than in CD4+.

Some clones are missing from TCRdb's copy, which holds only in-frame ones; the method was immunoSEQ multiplex PCR. The data contain 35,000 to 40,000 clones, about 90% of them singletons. Trimming left V 6 bases short and J 8 bases short, with 20 bases between. The length of the CDR3 is 15 residues. Looked up from germline, CDR1 is SNHLY and CDR2 is FYNNEI. As concerns this clone: The antigen remains undetermined.

The sample here was CD4+ or CD8+ T cells sorted from blood, taken in a trial of the OX40 agonist ivuxolimab. The receptor comes from an adult with an advanced solid tumor such as melanoma, head and neck, liver or kidney cancer. The chain carries TRBV2 and TRBJ2-1; D not resolved. The CDR3 region is CASRTPERWTDEQFF. CDR3 nucleotides: TGTGCCAGCAGGACGCCAGAACGATGGACGGATGAGCAGTTCTTC.